This paragraph covers one TCR beta chain sequence. This entry comes from a study of blood T cell repertoires in COVID-19. For the study at large: COVID-19 samples, acute and convalescent, were from the United States, Italy and Spain. Sample material is recorded as cDNA or gDNA derived from T cells, B-cell-depleted T cells, or PBMCs.

Germline CDR1 MDHEN, CDR2 SYDVKM. The CDR3 length is 13 residues. V lost 3 bases and J lost 1, with 4 bases in between. In the authors' methods: Reference gene primer amplification yielded estimated nucleated cell counts. This table comes from immunoSEQ multiplex PCR, and its TCRdb copy is limited to in-frame clones, with some not included. V, J and clone size are taken as reported in that table, and D and trimming were inferred from the DNA itself. In the table there are some 250,000 clones, 80% to 85% of which are singletons. The sequenced sample consisted of peripheral blood. This chain joins TRBV28 and TRBJ1-5; no firm D call. The clonotype comes from a man between 60 and 75 years old with acute or convalescent COVID-19. CDR3 loop: CASSFSSNQPQHF. The CDR3 nucleotides read TGTGCCAGCAGTTTTAGCAGCAATCAGCCCCAGCATTTT.